The clone carrying this T cell receptor beta chain was counted only a few times. Its specificity is not known. The data stem from a study of cytomegalovirus exposure and HLA in healthy donors. Study observations and caveats: In a later analysis, TCR association rates varied by HLA locus: DRB1 most, HLA-C fewest. A prior analysis recorded that most TCR beta V segments were productive about 87% or about 30% of the time. The study designated 150 or so TCR beta chains cytomegalovirus-associated.

A multiplex PCR was run with 60 Vbeta primers and 13 Jbeta primers. Here immunoSEQ multiplex PCR was the method, and the copy in TCRdb shows in-frame clones only, minus some. The data contain some 130,000 clones, 60% to 80% of them seen just once; the ten biggest clones take up 2.2%. The TCR was taken from a man between 25 and 39 years old in good health and CMV-seronegative. The sample consisted of PBMCs.

CDR3 region: CASIPAAVSNQPQHF. The CDR3 DNA reads TGTGCCAGCATCCCGGCGGCAGTTAGCAATCAGCCCCAGCATTTT. The V gene is TRBV28, the J gene TRBJ1-5; D call uncertain. V lost 7 bases and J 0 bases, leaving 13 bases between the germline ends. Looked up from germline, CDR1 is MDHEN and CDR2 is SYDVKM. This CDR3 spans 15 amino acids.